The clone carrying this T cell receptor (beta chain) was seen ten or more times. This specimen belongs to a study of metastatic and nonmetastatic thyroid tumors. TCRdb redid the clone calls on the PCR reads using MiXCR. In the table there are over 65,000 clones, around 13% of which are singletons. There were no patients who had received any treatment before thyroid surgery. Germline loops: CDR1 LNHDA, CDR2 SQIVND (reference sequence). CDR3 length: 13 residues. The sequence was obtained from a female donor with papillary thyroid cancer or a benign thyroid nodule (not recorded which). Some clones in this sample may be carry-over from other donors' samples. The chain uses TRBV19 and TRBJ2-1, with TRBD2 identical over 7 bases. The sequenced sample was tumor tissue. CDR3 loop: CASAGPSYNEQFF. In nucleotides, the CDR3 is TGTGCATCAGCGGGACCCTCCTACAATGAGCAGTTCTTC.